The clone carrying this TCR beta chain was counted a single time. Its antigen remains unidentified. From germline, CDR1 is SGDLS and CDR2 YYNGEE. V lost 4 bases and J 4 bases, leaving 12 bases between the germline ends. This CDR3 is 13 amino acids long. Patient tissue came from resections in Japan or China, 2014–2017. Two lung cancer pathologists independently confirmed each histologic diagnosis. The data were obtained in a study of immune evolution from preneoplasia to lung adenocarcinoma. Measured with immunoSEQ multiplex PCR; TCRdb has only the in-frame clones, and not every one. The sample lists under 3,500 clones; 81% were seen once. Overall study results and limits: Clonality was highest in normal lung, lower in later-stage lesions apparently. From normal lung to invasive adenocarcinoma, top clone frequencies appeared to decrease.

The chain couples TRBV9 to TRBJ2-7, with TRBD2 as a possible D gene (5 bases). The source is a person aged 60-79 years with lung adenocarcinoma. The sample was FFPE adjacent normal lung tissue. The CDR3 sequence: CASSQDEGYEQYF. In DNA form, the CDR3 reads TGTGCCAGCAGCCAAGATGAGGGATACGAGCAGTACTTC.